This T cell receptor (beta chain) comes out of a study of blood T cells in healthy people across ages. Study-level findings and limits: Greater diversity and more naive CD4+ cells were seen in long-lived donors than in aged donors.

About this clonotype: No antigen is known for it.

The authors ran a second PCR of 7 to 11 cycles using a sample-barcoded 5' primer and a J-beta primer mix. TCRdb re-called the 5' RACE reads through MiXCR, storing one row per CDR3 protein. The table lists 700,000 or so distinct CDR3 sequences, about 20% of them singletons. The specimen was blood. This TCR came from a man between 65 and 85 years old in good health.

This CDR3 is CSATGTGDYGYTF. In DNA form, the CDR3 reads TGCAGTGCTACCGGGACAGGGGACTATGGCTACACCTTC. The chain combines TRBV20-1 with TRBJ1-2; the match to TRBD1 covers 10 bases. CDR3 length equals 13 residues. The junction had 2 bases not matched to a gene; V was cut back by 4 bases and J by 3 bases. Germline CDR1 and CDR2: DFQATT and SNEGSKA (reference sequence).